The 22 T cell receptor beta chains below were found in one sample sequenced in a study of Graves' ophthalmopathy and Graves' hyperthyroidism. Beta-chain TCR CDR3 regions were amplified from RNA transcripts. An initial RT-PCR round employing HTBI primers preceded a second-round multiplex PCR. TCRdb called the multiplex PCR reads again in MiXCR, with one record for every CDR3 protein. The table lists about 58,000 distinct CDR3 sequences, less than 65% of them singletons. The sequenced sample consisted of peripheral blood. Receptor source: an adult woman with Graves' ophthalmopathy.

As for this clonotype: One junction end does not reproduce the germline sequence, and a read error may be involved. The chain uses TRBV9 and TRBJ2-7; 7 bases agree with TRBD2. Germline V gene sequence: CDR1 SGDLS, CDR2 YYNGEE. The CDR3 extends over 14 amino acids. DNA for the CDR3: TGTGCCAGCAGCCCCGGTTTCTCCGCGGGGGAGCAGTCCTTC. Translated: CASSPGFSAGEQSF.

This clonotype has a count of ten or more. The rearrangement uses TRBV7-2 and TRBJ2-7, with 13 positions matching TRBD2. Trimming at V came to 3 bases and at J to 4 bases, leaving 3 bases not matched to a gene. This CDR3 is 15 amino acids long. The germline CDR1 and CDR2 sequences are SGHTA and FQGNSA. In DNA, the CDR3 is TGTGCCAGCAGCTTGGGACTAGCGGGACTGTACGAGCAGTACTTC. Translating gives CASSLGLAGLYEQYF. Using reference TRBV7-2 and TRBJ2-7 for the parts outside the CDR3, the full variable domain is GAGVSQSPSNKVTEKGKDVELRCDPISGHTALYWYRQSLGQGLEFLIYFQGNSAPDKSGLPSDRFSAERTGGSVSTLTIQRTQQEDSAVYLCASSLGLAGLYEQYFGPGTRLTVT.

This clonotype was seen repeatedly, ten times or more. In DNA form, the CDR3 reads TGTGCCAGCAGCCCCCGGCTAGCAGAACTTCGAGATACGCAGTATTTT. Amino acids: CASSPRLAELRDTQYF. The genes are TRBV5-4 and TRBJ2-3, with TRBD2 as a possible D gene (5 bases). This CDR3 comprises 16 residues. Deletions cut 4 bases from V and 5 bases from J, with 20 bases between. From germline, CDR1 is SGHNT and CDR2 YYREEE (reference sequence).

The CDR3 nucleotides read TGCAGCGTGGGATTCGTGAACGGGGCCTACAATGAGCAGTTCTTC. Residues: CSVGFVNGAYNEQFF. The chain carries TRBV29-1 and TRBJ2-1; TRBD2 might be the D (5 bases). This CDR3 comprises 15 residues. Trimming removed 6 bases at V and 2 bases at J, with 17 bases between. CDR1 is SQVTM and CDR2 is ANQGSEA in the germline V gene.

This clonotype was recorded many times. The chain couples TRBV5-1 to TRBJ2-7; 7 bases are a match to TRBD2. CDR1 SGHRS and CDR2 YFSETQ come from the germline V gene. With V trimmed by 0 bases and J by 1 base, 7 bases remained unmatched. The CDR3 runs to 16 residues. CDR3 sequence: CASSLVGGSGSYEQYF. The CDR3 DNA reads as TGCGCCAGCAGCTTGGTTGGCGGGAGTGGGTCCTACGAGCAGTACTTC.

This clonotype is a singleton in its sample. The chain carries TRBV10-3 and TRBJ2-7, with 16 bases fitting TRBD2. With V trimmed by 6 bases and J by 1 base, 3 bases remained unmatched. The CDR3 is made up of 16 amino acids. The germline gives CDR1 ENHRY, CDR2 SYGVKD. The DNA for the CDR3 is TGTGCCATCAGGGGACTAGCGGGAGGGCCATCCTACGAGCAGTACTTC. Translated: CAIRGLAGGPSYEQYF.

The table lists this clonotype with many counts. The chain joins TRBV10-3 to TRBJ1-3, with TRBD1 matching over 7 bases. The CDR3 runs 15 residues. J gave up 1 base and V 11 bases, and 11 bases lay outside the gene matches. The V gene's germline CDR1 is ENHRY and CDR2 SYGVKD. The CDR3 loop reads CAAGGYRASGNTIYF. The CDR3 nucleotides read TGTGCCGCAGGGGGATACAGGGCTTCTGGAAACACCATATATTTT.

The chain uses TRBV27 and TRBJ2-1; TRBD2 matches 13 bases. The germline V gene encodes CDR1 MNHEY and CDR2 SMNVEV (reference sequence). The junction had 12 bases not matched to a gene; V was cut back by 2 bases and J by 8 bases. The CDR3 consists of 18 residues. Here the CDR3 DNA reads TGTGCCAGCAGTTTAAGGCGTGGACTAGCGGGAGAAGGCTATGAGCAGTTCTTC. This encodes CASSLRRGLAGEGYEQFF.

On this clonotype itself: A junction boundary mismatches the germline segment, possibly from a read error. The rearrangement links TRBV7-9 to TRBJ1-4; 12 bases match TRBD1. The CDR3 is 18 amino acids. Germline CDR1 reads SEHNR; CDR2 reads FQNEAQ (reference sequence). Here the CDR3 DNA reads TGTGCCAGCGGCTTAGCCGGGACAGGGGGCTTGGTTAATGAAAAACTGTTTTTT. It is translated as CASGLAGTGGLVNEKLFF. The complete variable domain, with remaining parts taken from reference TRBV7-9 and TRBJ1-4, reads DTGVSQNPRHKITKRGQNVTFRCDPISEHNRLYWYRQTLGQGPEFLTYFQNEAQLEKSRLLSDRFSAERPKGSFSTLEIQRTEQGDSAMYLCASGLAGTGGLVNEKLFFGSGTQLSVL.

This clonotype was detected ten times or more. This chain connects TRBV11-2 to TRBJ2-1, with D possibly matching TRBD1 (5 bases). The CDR3 extends over 16 amino acids. Germline V gene data show CDR1 as SGHAT and CDR2 as FQNNGV. Trimming removed 3 bases from V and 12 bases from J, with 24 bases in between. CDR3 coding DNA: TGTGCCAGCAGCTTTGGGCGATCGTACAGGAATGCGAGGCAGTTCTTC. Protein sequence: CASSFGRSYRNARQFF.

The table lists this clonotype with many counts. The rearrangement joins TRBV29-1 to TRBJ2-5, with TRBD1 identical over 7 bases. The V segment lost 6 bases and the J segment 5 bases; nucleotides outside the gene matches: 9. The CDR3 runs to 13 residues. Per germline, CDR1 SQVTM and CDR2 ANQGSEA. The CDR3 here is CSVETGTGETQYF. In nucleotides, the CDR3 is TGCAGCGTGGAGACAGGGACCGGGGAGACCCAGTACTTC.

V and J are TRBV4-2 and TRBJ2-1, with 11 bases lining up with TRBD2. The CDR3 contains 17 residues. V lost 0 bases to trimming and J lost 3 bases; unmatched junction nucleotides: 4. CDR1 is LGHNA and CDR2 is YNFKEQ in the germline V gene. The CDR3 loop is CASSQDRGTSGYNEQFF. The DNA of the CDR3 is TGTGCCAGCAGCCAAGATAGGGGGACTAGCGGCTACAATGAGCAGTTCTTC.

This clonotype was seen repeatedly, ten times or more. The chain uses TRBV5-8 and TRBJ2-7, with D perhaps matching TRBD2 (6 bases). The CDR3 has 14 amino acids. CDR1 and CDR2 from the germline V gene are SGHTS and YDEGEE. Trimming stripped 1 base from V and 6 bases from J, with 14 bases between. The CDR3 sequence: CASSLLDGGAEQYF. CDR3 nucleotides: TGTGCCAGCAGCTTGCTGGACGGCGGGGCCGAGCAGTACTTC.

The table lists this clonotype with a count of one. The V call is TRBV10-1, the J call TRBJ2-2; a weak D match, TRBD2 (6 bases). With 1 base removed from V and 4 bases from J, the gap between germline ends came to 10 bases. Germline V lookup: CDR1 WNHNN, CDR2 SYGVQD (reference sequence). This CDR3 region has 15 residues. CDR3: CASSEFSGGTGELFF. For the CDR3, the DNA is TGCGCCAGCAGTGAGTTTAGCGGAGGCACCGGGGAGCTGTTTTTT.

Points on this clonotype: A much larger clone lies one base from this, so it may be a read error. This sequence joins TRBV30 and TRBJ1-4; tentative D call: TRBD1 (5 bases). The CDR3 runs 14 residues. The V end was cut by 4 bases, the J end by 7 bases, with 16 bases between. In germline, CDR1 is GTSNPN, CDR2 SVGIG (reference sequence). CDR3 sequence (DNA): TGTGCCTGGACCCTGGGACGGCTTAGTGAAAAACTGTTTTTT. This gives the protein CAWTLGRLSEKLFF. Combining the CDR3 with reference TRBV30 and TRBJ1-4 gives the whole variable domain SQTIHQWPATLVQPVGSPLSLECTVEGTSNPNLYWYRQAAGRGLQLLFYSVGIGQISSEVPQNLSASRPQDRQFILSSKKLLLSDSGFYLCAWTLGRLSEKLFFGSGTQLSVL.

This clonotype appeared many times. The V gene is TRBV6-2 or TRBV6-3, the J gene TRBJ2-2; 7 bases are a match to TRBD1. The CDR3 consists of 14 residues. Germline V lookup: CDR1 MNHEY, CDR2 SVGEGT. The V and J ends lost 10 bases and 4 bases, in that order; junction bases with no gene match: 9. CDR3 in DNA: TGTGCCATCCTCCCCGGGACAGTCACCGGGGAGCTGTTTTTT. Its translation is CAILPGTVTGELFF.

This clonotype was picked up one time. The junction departs from germline at one end; a sequencing error may be responsible. The chain has TRBV12-3 or TRBV12-4 and TRBJ1-4; perhaps TRBD1 as D (5 bases). The CDR3 contains 14 residues. The CDR3 spells CASIITGTNVKLVF. The CDR3 nucleotides are TGTGCCAGCATCATCACGGGGACTAATGTAAAACTGGTTTTT.

This clonotype was seen ten or more times. This sequence may be a read error, since a much larger clone differs from it by one base. The chain is built from TRBV6-1 and TRBJ2-7; 8 bases agree with TRBD1. The CDR3 covers 15 residues. V trimming: 4 bases; J trimming: 2 bases; junction bases outside the gene matches: 7. Germline loops: CDR1 MNHNS, CDR2 SASEGT. The CDR3 spells CASSVLTGEAYEQYF. The DNA for the CDR3 is TGTGCCAGCAGTGTTTTGACAGGGGAAGCCTACGAGCAGTACTTC.

This clonotype appeared a few times. The rearrangement joins TRBV18 to TRBJ2-5; D unresolved. The germline V and J ends were trimmed by 0 bases and 5 bases, with 10 bases remaining between them. In germline, CDR1 is KGHSH, CDR2 LQKENI. The CDR3 is 14 amino acids. Written as DNA, the CDR3 is TGTGCCAGCTCACCACCCTCGAGGCCGGAGACCCAGTACTTC. It codes for CASSPPSRPETQYF. The full variable domain, its missing parts supplied by reference TRBV18 and TRBJ2-5, is NAGVMQNPRHLVRRRGQEARLRCSPMKGHSHVYWYRQLPEEGLKFMVYLQKENIIDESGMPKERFSAEFPKEGPSILRIQQVVRGDSAAYFCASSPPSRPETQYFGPGTRLLVL.

This clonotype was recorded many times. V usage is TRBV6-4 and J usage is TRBJ2-1, with 11 positions matching TRBD2. Per the germline V gene, CDR1 is MRHNA and CDR2 is SNTAGT. CDR3 size: 15 residues. The trim removed 3 bases at V and 5 bases at J, leaving 3 bases unmatched. The CDR3 nucleotides read TGTGCCAGCAGTGAATTAGCGGGAGGGCACAATGAGCAGTTCTTC. Its protein product is CASSELAGGHNEQFF.

This clonotype showed up many times. J is TRBJ2-1 and V is TRBV7-6; 8 bases are shared with TRBD1. Unmatched junction bases numbered 12, after V lost 1 base and J lost 7 bases. The length of the CDR3 is 17 residues. The germline CDR1 and CDR2 sequences are SGHVS and FNYEAQ. In DNA form, the CDR3 reads TGTGCCAGCAGCTTAGGGGGACAGGCCCAGCGATGGAATGAGCAGTTCTTC. This translates into CASSLGGQAQRWNEQFF.

A remark on this clonotype: Just one base apart from a much larger clone, this may be a read error. The V gene is TRBV30, the J gene TRBJ2-7; D remains unclear. The V gene's germline CDR1 is GTSNPN and CDR2 SVGIG (reference sequence). The CDR3 consists of 12 residues. Trimming took 1 base from V and 6 from J, leaving 10 bases between them. CDR3 region: CAWSGQVREQYF. Written as DNA, the CDR3 is TGTGCCTGGAGTGGTCAGGTCCGCGAGCAGTACTTC.